This T cell receptor beta chain came from a study of early T cells in non-severe SARS-CoV-2 infection. Molecules of cDNA were individually given unique molecular identifiers that were attached to them. One entry per CDR3 protein, called by TCRdb with MiXCR from the 5' RACE reads. In the table there are about 56,000 distinct CDR3 sequences, over 12% of which are singletons. This CDR3 comprises 15 residues. V was trimmed by 3 bases and J by 4 bases, leaving 16 bases between them. V usage is TRBV12-3 or TRBV12-4 and J usage is TRBJ2-7; D perhaps matches TRBD1 (5 bases). The sequencing here drew on whole blood, taken at baseline. The TCR comes from an adult who was a healthcare worker with PCR-confirmed SARS-CoV-2 infection or an uninfected control (not recorded which). The CDR3 nucleotides are TGTGCCAGCAGTTTCGGCAGGGAATGGCGGTACGAGCAGTACTTC. Translated: CASSFGREWRYEQYF.